This TCR beta chain stems from a study of blood T cells in healthy people across ages. A second PCR of 7 to 11 cycles used a sample-barcoded 5' primer and a J-beta primer mix. TCRdb re-derived calls from the 5' RACE reads in MiXCR, one entry per CDR3 protein. The sample lists about 630,000 distinct CDR3 sequences; roughly 21% were seen once. The source is a man aged 65 to 85 in good health. Sequencing input: blood.

CDR3 sequence reads: CSGTGTGRASATYNEQFF. The CDR3 DNA sequence: TGCAGCGGAACCGGGACAGGGCGAGCTAGCGCTACCTACAATGAGCAGTTCTTC. This chain connects TRBV29-1 to TRBJ2-1, with TRBD1 identical over 9 bases. The CDR3 sequence is 18 residues long. V was pared by 7 bases and J by 2 bases, with 18 bases of the junction left unmatched. Per germline, CDR1 SQVTM and CDR2 ANQGSEA.